The 3 T cell receptor beta chains presented below share a single source sample, sequenced in a study of cytomegalovirus exposure and HLA in healthy donors. PCR used 60 Vbeta primers and 13 Jbeta primers. The assay was immunoSEQ multiplex PCR, and TCRdb's table has in-frame clones only and misses some. Of some 130,000 clones listed, approximately 79% are singletons. Sequenced sample: PBMCs. The receptors were gathered from a man younger than 35 in good health and CMV-seronegative.

The J gene is TRBJ1-3, the V gene TRBV28; 7 bases align to TRBD1. Trimming took 10 bases from V and 2 from J; bases not matched to a gene: 2. The CDR3 has 12 residues. Germline loops: CDR1 MDHEN, CDR2 SYDVKM. The CDR3 bases are TGTGCCACCCAGGGGGCTGGAAACACCATATATTTT. Its translation: CATQGAGNTIYF.

The chain carries TRBV7-6 and TRBJ1-4, with D possibly TRBD1 on 6 matching bases. From germline, CDR1 is SGHVS and CDR2 FNYEAQ. The CDR3 has 15 residues. V was pared by 4 bases and J by 3 bases, with 12 bases between. CDR3 sequence: CASSSTGMANEKLFF. Written as DNA, the CDR3 is TGTGCCAGCAGCTCTACAGGGATGGCTAATGAAAAACTGTTTTTT.

The chain links TRBV12-5 to TRBJ1-6; TRBD1 matches 7 bases. The trim removed 6 bases at V and 9 bases at J, leaving 8 bases unmatched. CDR1 is LGHNT and CDR2 is FRNRAP in the germline V gene. This CDR3 has 14 residues. The CDR3 here is CASGHQGGISPLHF. In DNA form, the CDR3 reads TGTGCTAGTGGCCACCAGGGGGGCATTTCACCCCTCCACTTT.